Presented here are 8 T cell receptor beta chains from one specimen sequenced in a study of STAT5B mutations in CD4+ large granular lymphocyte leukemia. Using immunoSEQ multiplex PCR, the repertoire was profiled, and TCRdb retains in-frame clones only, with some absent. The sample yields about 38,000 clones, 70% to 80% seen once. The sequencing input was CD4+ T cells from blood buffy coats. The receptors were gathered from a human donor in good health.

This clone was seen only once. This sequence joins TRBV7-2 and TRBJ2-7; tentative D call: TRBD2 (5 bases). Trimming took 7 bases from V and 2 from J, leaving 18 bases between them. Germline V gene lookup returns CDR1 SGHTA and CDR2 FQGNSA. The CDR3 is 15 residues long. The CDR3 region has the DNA TGTGCCAGCACCCCCCCCGCAGCGGCGGCCTACGAGCAGTACTTC. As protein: CASTPPAAAAYEQYF. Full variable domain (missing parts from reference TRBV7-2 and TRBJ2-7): GAGVSQSPSNKVTEKGKDVELRCDPISGHTALYWYRQSLGQGLEFLIYFQGNSAPDKSGLPSDRFSAERTGGSVSTLTIQRTQQEDSAVYLCASTPPAAAAYEQYFGPGTRLTVT.

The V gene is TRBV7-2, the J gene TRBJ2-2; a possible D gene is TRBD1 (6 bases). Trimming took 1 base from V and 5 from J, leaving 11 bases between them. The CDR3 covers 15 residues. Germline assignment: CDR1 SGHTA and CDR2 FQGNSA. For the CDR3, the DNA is TGTGCCAGCAGCTTAGGACAGGTTGTGACCGGGGAGCTGTTTTTT. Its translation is CASSLGQVVTGELFF.

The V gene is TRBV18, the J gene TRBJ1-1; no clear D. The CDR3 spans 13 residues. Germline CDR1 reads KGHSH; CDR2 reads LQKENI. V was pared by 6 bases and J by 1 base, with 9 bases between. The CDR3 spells CASSPDKNTEAFF. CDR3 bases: TGTGCCAGCTCGCCCGACAAGAACACTGAAGCTTTCTTT.

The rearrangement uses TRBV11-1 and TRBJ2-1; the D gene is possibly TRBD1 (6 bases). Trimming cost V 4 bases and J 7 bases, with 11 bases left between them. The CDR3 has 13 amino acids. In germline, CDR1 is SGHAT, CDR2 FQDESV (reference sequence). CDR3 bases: TGTGCCAGCAGCTCCCAGAGGGGGAATGAGCAGTTCTTC. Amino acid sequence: CASSSQRGNEQFF.

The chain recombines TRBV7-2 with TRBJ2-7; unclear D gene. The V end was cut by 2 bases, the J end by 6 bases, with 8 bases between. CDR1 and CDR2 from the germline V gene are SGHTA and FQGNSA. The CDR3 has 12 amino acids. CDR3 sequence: CASSLMASEQYF. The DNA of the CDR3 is TGTGCCAGCAGCTTAATGGCCTCCGAGCAGTACTTC.

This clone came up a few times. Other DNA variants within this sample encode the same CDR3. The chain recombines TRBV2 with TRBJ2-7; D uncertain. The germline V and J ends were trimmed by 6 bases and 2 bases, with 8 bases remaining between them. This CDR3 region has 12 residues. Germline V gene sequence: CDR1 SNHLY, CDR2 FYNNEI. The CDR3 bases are TGTGCCAGCAGCAGGACCACCTACGAGCAGTACTTC. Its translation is CASSRTTYEQYF.

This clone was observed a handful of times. The CDR3 region is CASSYLGQGTEAFF. In DNA, the CDR3 is TGTGCCAGCAGTTACCTCGGACAGGGGACGGAAGCTTTCTTT. V and J are TRBV6-6 and TRBJ1-1, with 9 bases lining up with TRBD1. CDR1 is MNHNY, CDR2 SVGAGI, per germline (reference sequence). This CDR3 has 14 residues. Germline trimming cut 2 bases from V and 8 bases from J; bases unmatched to any gene: 6.

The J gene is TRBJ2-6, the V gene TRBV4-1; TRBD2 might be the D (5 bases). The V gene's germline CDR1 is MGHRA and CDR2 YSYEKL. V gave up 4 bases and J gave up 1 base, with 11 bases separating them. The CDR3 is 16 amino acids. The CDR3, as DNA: TGCGCCAGCAGCCCCCGGGGTCCTTCTGGGGCCAACGTCCTGACTTTC. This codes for CASSPRGPSGANVLTF.